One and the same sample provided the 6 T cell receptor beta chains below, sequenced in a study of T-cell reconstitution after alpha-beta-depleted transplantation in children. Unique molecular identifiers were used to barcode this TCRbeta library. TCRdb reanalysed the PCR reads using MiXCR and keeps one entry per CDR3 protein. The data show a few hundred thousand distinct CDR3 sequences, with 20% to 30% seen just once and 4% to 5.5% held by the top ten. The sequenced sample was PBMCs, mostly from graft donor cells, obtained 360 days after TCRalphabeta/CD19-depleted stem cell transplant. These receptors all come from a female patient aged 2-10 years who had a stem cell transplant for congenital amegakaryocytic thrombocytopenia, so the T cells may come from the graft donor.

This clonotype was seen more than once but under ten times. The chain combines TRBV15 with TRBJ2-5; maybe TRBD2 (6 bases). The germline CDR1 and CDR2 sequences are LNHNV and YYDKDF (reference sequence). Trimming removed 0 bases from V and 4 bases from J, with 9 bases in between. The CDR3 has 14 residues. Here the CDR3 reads CATSRDPRGETQYF. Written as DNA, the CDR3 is TGTGCCACCAGCAGAGATCCGCGGGGAGAGACCCAGTACTTC.

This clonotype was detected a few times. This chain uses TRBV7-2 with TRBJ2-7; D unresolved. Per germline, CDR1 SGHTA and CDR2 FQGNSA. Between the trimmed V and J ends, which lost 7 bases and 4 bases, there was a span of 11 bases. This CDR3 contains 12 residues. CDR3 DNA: TGTGCCAGCACCTCCCGGCTGTACGAGCAGTACTTC. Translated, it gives CASTSRLYEQYF.

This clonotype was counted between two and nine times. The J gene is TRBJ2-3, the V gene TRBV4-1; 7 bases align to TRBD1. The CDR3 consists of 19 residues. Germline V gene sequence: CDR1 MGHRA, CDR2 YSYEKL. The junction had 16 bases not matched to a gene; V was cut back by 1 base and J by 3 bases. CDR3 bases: TGCGCCAGCAGCCAAGTCCCGGGACAGCGGCCGGGTAAGACAGATACGCAGTATTTT. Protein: CASSQVPGQRPGKTDTQYF.

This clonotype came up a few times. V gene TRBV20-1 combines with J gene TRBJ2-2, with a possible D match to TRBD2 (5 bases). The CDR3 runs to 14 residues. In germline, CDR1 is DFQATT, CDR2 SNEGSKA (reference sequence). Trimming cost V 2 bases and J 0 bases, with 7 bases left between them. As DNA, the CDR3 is TGCAGTGCTAGACGGGGTCCGAACACCGGGGAGCTGTTTTTT. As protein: CSARRGPNTGELFF.

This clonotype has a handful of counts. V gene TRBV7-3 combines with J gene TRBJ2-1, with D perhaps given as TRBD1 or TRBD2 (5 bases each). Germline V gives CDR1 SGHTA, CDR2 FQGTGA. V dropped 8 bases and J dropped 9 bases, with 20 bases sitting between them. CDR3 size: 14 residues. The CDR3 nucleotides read TGTGCCAGCCGGCGCGGGCAGGGCTTCGGTGAGCAGTTCTTC. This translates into CASRRGQGFGEQFF.

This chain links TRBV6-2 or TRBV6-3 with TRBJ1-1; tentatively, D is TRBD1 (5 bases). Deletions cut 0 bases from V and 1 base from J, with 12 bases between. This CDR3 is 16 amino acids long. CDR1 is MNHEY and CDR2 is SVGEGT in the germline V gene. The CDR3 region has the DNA TGTGCCAGCAGTTACTCGATCGGGACGGCGAACACTGAAGCTTTCTTT. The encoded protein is CASSYSIGTANTEAFF.